This T cell receptor (beta chain) was identified during a study of cytomegalovirus exposure and HLA in healthy donors. Study results and limitations: With later analysis, a missense DCLRE1C variant became linked to TCR beta V- and J-gene trimming. Sequencing likely generated an artifact that appeared as a cluster of highly shared sequence variants. Cytomegalovirus association was listed for about 150 TCR beta chains. Prior analysis indicated that the majority of TCR beta V segments exhibited productivity approximately 87% or approximately 30% of the time.

The PCR contained 60 Vbeta and 13 Jbeta primers. Repertoires were generated with immunoSEQ multiplex PCR, while TCRdb's copy carries only in-frame clones and drops some. Of around 160,000 clones listed, roughly 77% were seen once; the top ten hold about 8%. This clone showed up just once. Its specificity is not known. Deletions cut 7 bases from V and 1 base from J, with 23 bases between. The CDR3 runs to 17 residues. From germline, CDR1 is SNHLY and CDR2 FYNNEI. Specimen: PBMCs. This receptor was identified in a woman in her thirties or forties in good health and CMV-seropositive. The V call is TRBV2, the J call TRBJ2-7; maybe TRBD1 (5 bases). CDR3 amino acids: CASTDDARVAESYEQYF. CDR3 nucleotides: TGTGCCAGCACCGACGACGCCAGGGTAGCCGAGTCCTACGAGCAGTACTTC.